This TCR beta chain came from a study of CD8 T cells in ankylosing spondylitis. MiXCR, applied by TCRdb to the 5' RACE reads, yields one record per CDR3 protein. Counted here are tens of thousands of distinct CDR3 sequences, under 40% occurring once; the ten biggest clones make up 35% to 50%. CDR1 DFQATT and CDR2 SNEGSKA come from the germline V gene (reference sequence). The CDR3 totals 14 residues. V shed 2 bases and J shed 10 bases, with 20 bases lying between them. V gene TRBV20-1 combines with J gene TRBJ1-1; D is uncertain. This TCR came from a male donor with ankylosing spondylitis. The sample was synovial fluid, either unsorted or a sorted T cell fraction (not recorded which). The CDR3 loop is CSARSIGVAGRAFF. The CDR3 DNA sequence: TGCAGTGCTAGATCGATTGGGGTGGCAGGTCGAGCTTTCTTT.